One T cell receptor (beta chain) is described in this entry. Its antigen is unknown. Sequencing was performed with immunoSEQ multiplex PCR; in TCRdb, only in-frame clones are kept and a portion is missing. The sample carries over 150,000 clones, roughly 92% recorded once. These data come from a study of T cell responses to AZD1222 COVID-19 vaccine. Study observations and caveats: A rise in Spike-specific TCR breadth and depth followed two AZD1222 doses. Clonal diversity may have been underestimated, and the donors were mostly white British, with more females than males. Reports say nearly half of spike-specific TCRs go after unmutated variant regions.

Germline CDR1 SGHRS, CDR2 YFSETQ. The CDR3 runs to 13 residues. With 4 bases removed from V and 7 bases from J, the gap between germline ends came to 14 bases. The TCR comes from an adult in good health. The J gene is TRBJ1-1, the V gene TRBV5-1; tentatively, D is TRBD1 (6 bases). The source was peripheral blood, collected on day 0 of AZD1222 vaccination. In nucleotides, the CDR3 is TGCGCCAGCAGCACAGAGACAGGCCTTGAAGCTTTCTTT. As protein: CASSTETGLEAFF.